This T cell receptor beta chain was identified during a study of blood T cell repertoires in COVID-19. This clone was seen more than once but under ten times. Assay: immunoSEQ multiplex PCR; the TCRdb copy retains only in-frame clones and omits some. The table has roughly 230,000 clones, about 85% seen once. The CDR3 loop spans 17 amino acids. V trimming: 3 bases; J trimming: 0 bases; junction bases outside the gene matches: 7. The germline CDR1 and CDR2 sequences are MNHEY and SMNVEV (reference sequence). The sequence was obtained from a woman in her forties or fifties who had been exposed to COVID-19. The sample taken for sequencing was PBMCs or T cells enriched from blood (not recorded which). The gene calls are TRBV27 and TRBJ1-3; TRBD1 aligns across 8 bases. The CDR3 here is CASSFLTGASSGNTIYF. The CDR3 DNA is TGTGCCAGCAGTTTCTTGACAGGGGCCTCCTCTGGAAACACCATATATTTT.